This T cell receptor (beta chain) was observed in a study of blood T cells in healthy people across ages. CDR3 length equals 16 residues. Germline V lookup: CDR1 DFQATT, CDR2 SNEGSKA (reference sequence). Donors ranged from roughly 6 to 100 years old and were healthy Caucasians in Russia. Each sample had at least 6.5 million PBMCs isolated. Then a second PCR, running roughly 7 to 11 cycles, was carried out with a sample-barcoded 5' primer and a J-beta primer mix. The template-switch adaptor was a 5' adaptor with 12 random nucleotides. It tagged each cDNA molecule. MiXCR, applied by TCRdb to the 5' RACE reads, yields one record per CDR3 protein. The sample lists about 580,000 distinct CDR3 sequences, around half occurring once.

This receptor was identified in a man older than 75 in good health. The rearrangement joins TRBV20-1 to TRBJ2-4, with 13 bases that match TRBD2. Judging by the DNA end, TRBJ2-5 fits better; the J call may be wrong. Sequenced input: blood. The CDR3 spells CSAKRLAGGSQETQYF. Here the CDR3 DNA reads TGCAGTGCTAAGAGACTAGCGGGAGGTTCTCAAGAGACCCAGTACTTC.